The 10 T cell receptor beta chains below all came from one sample that was sequenced in a study of blood T cell repertoires in COVID-19. The method was immunoSEQ multiplex PCR; TCRdb's version includes in-frame clones alone and lacks a portion of them. The table records roughly 40,000 clones, roughly 85% of them present only once. Sequenced input: peripheral blood. The receptors shown here come from a woman in her 70s in a cohort sampled during active COVID-19.

This clone was observed once. The rearrangement uses TRBV24-1 and TRBJ2-2; 14 bases align to TRBD2. Trimming at V came to 4 bases and at J to 6 bases, leaving 9 bases not matched to a gene. The CDR3 runs 18 residues. Germline V gene sequence: CDR1 KGHDR, CDR2 SFDVKD. The CDR3 region is CATSDPGLAGESAGELFF. The CDR3 nucleotides are TGTGCCACCAGTGACCCGGGACTAGCGGGAGAATCGGCCGGGGAGCTGTTTTTT.

V is TRBV28 and J is TRBJ1-6; D is undetermined. The CDR3 runs to 12 residues. V lost 2 bases and J 16 bases, leaving 12 bases between the germline ends. The germline gives CDR1 MDHEN, CDR2 SYDVKM. CDR3 loop: CASSLTGRPLHF. CDR3 DNA sequence: TGTGCCAGCAGTTTAACGGGAAGGCCACTCCACTTT. Full variable domain (outside the CDR3, taken from reference TRBV28 and TRBJ1-6): DVKVTQSSRYLVKRTGEKVFLECVQDMDHENMFWYRQDPGLGLRLIYFSYDVKMKEKGDIPEGYSVSREKKERFSLILESASTNQTSMYLCASSLTGRPLHFGNGTRLTVT.

This sequence joins TRBV28 and TRBJ1-2; weak D call: TRBD1 (5 bases). Germline V lookup: CDR1 MDHEN, CDR2 SYDVKM. This CDR3 is built from 13 residues. Trimming stripped 5 bases from V and 2 bases from J, with 9 bases between. The DNA for the CDR3 is TGTGCCAGCAGTGGGGGAGGAAACTATGGCTACACCTTC. The encoded protein is CASSGGGNYGYTF.

The chain uses TRBV5-1 and TRBJ1-2; 7 positions agree with TRBD1. The V gene end was trimmed by 4 bases and the J gene end by 4 bases; junction bases not matched to a gene: 7. CDR1 and CDR2 from the germline V gene are SGHRS and YFSETQ. The CDR3 has 14 amino acids. CDR3 region: CASSPQGFGYGYTF. The DNA for the CDR3 is TGCGCCAGCAGCCCACAGGGGTTTGGCTATGGCTACACCTTC.

The V call is TRBV29-1, the J call TRBJ2-7; TRBD1 might be the D (5 bases). Germline V gene sequence: CDR1 SQVTM, CDR2 ANQGSEA. This CDR3 region has 14 residues. Between the trimmed V and J ends, which lost 4 bases and 1 base, there was a span of 14 bases. The DNA of the CDR3 is TGCAGCGTTGGGTCCAGGGTAGGGTCCTACGAGCAGTACTTC. This sequence encodes CSVGSRVGSYEQYF.

This clone was counted a few times. The chain recombines TRBV3-1 (or the pseudogene TRBV3-2) with TRBJ2-1, with TRBD2 matching 7 bases. The trim removed 5 bases at V and 9 bases at J, leaving 4 bases unmatched. There are 12 residues in the CDR3. Looked up from germline, CDR1 is LGHDT and CDR2 is YNNKEL (reference sequence). The CDR3 spells CASSSPGGEQFF. CDR3 in DNA: TGTGCCAGCAGCTCTCCGGGAGGTGAGCAGTTCTTC.

This sequence joins TRBV5-1 and TRBJ2-2; TRBD1 is a possible D gene (6 bases). Trimming pared 1 base from V and 5 bases from J, leaving 12 bases between. The CDR3 has 15 amino acids. Germline CDR1 SGHRS, CDR2 YFSETQ. The chain's CDR3 is CASSLRPTGTGELFF. CDR3 coding DNA: TGCGCCAGCAGCTTGCGCCCCACAGGGACCGGGGAGCTGTTTTTT.

J is TRBJ2-7 and V is TRBV6-5; a weak D match, TRBD1 (5 bases). CDR3 size: 15 residues. The germline V gene has CDR1 MNHEY and CDR2 SVGAGI. The V end lost 4 bases, the J end lost 2 bases, and 15 bases lay between the germline ends. The CDR3 nucleotides read TGTGCCAGCAGTTCAGGACAAACCCTTACCTACGAGCAGTACTTC. Amino acid sequence: CASSSGQTLTYEQYF.

This sequence joins TRBV6-1 and TRBJ2-2; tentative D call: TRBD2 (5 bases). The CDR3 spans 15 residues. V was clipped by 10 bases and J by 4 bases, with 19 bases between them. Per the germline V gene, CDR1 is MNHNS and CDR2 is SASEGT. For the CDR3, the DNA is TGTGCCATCCGTGAAGGGAGCGGTAGCACCGGGGAGCTGTTTTTT. It translates to CAIREGSGSTGELFF.

The V and J genes are TRBV29-1 and TRBJ1-1; no reliable D call. With 5 bases removed from V and 1 base from J, the gap between germline ends came to 5 bases. The CDR3 has 11 amino acids. The germline gives CDR1 SQVTM, CDR2 ANQGSEA. The CDR3 is CSVRGNTEAFF. The CDR3 bases are TGCAGCGTTCGGGGGAACACTGAAGCTTTCTTT. Looking up the rest from reference TRBV29-1 and TRBJ1-1 gives the full variable domain: SAVISQKPSRDICQRGTSLTIQCQVDSQVTMMFWYRQQPGQSLTLIATANQGSEATYESGFVIDKFPISRPNLTFSTLTVSNMSPEDSSIYLCSVRGNTEAFFGQGTRLTVV.